Here is one TCR beta chain with its context. The table lists this clonotype with many counts. Its antigen target is currently unknown. Base qualities are missing; no much larger clone stands one base away. V ends up 5 bases short and J 6 bases short, with an unmatched junction base count of 10. CDR1 and CDR2 were assigned from the germline V gene as MDHEN and SYDVKM. The CDR3, cysteine through phenylalanine, is 14 amino acids long. The sequence is cut down to CDR3 DNA, 42 bases in frame from base 1. The source of the sample is a study of regulatory T cells in long-lasting Graves disease (dated by TCRdb to the early 2020s). In terms of the full investigation: Antithyroid drugs had been taken for less than 3 months by newly diagnosed Graves' disease patients. TCR sequencing covered some 13 persistent and approximately 20 newly diagnosed Graves' disease patients, 33 samples in total. Peripheral blood TCR sequencing and RNA sequencing compared persistent Graves' disease patients with newly diagnosed Graves' disease patients. The study was registered as a clinical trial and conducted in China.

The sample's time point, from its label and the paper: newly diagnosed GD, antithyroid drugs for less than 3 months. RNA was extracted from PBMCs in TRIzol for both TCR sequencing and RNA sequencing. Graves' disease was diagnosed according to American Thyroid Association guidelines. Recruitment of patients was carried out at an endocrinology department in Xi'an, China. From each patient, around 9.3 milliliters of peripheral blood was collected into an EDTA anticoagulant tube. Ficoll Paque Plus density gradient separation was used to isolate PBMCs, and no further T cell sorting was done. RNA quality was checked with an Agilent 2100 Bioanalyzer and agarose gel, and concentration with a NanoDrop 2000. The method was multiplex PCR. For sequencing, an Illumina HiSeq 4000 was employed. TCR beta libraries were built with iRepertoire HTBI primers and Arm-PCR amplification of CDR3 regions. Gel purification was performed on PCR products prior to sequencing. In the original analysis: Gene usage analysis of CDR3 amino acid clonotypes relied on the approximately 60 TRBV and over 13 TRBJ segments identified across samples. Filtered high-quality paired reads were merged into contigs using COPE and FqMerger. Contigs were aligned with BLAST to IMGT TRBV, TRBD and TRBJ reference genes, and CDR3 was defined per IMGT. Highly expanded clones were defined as clonotypes with a frequency above 0.1%. Repertoire diversity was measured by Shannon entropy, and V-J evenness by the Gini coefficient. A clonotype was considered public if more than one individual shared it. TCRdb handled the public reads itself, with Q25 trimming in fastp and clone calling in MiXCR, and kept productive beta chains. Records with the same CDR3 protein are collapsed into one entry carrying the most frequent genes and DNA. These V and J calls rely on TCRdb rather than the paper's analysis. This sample comprises about 620,000 distinct CDR3 sequences, roughly 15% of them detected only once. Roughly 18% of the sample belongs to the ten largest clones.

Broad study findings and their caveats: Compared with newly diagnosed patients, persistent Graves' disease patients had lower TCR Shannon entropy and fewer highly expanded clones, which suggests clonal expansion. The authors acknowledged the small sample size as a limitation that may reduce accuracy. Sequencing and analysis were limited to the TCR beta chain. Patients with persistent disease shared more public clonotypes (about 2,700) than newly diagnosed patients did (nearly 1,000). The study examined only peripheral blood because the primary lesion, thyroid tissue, could not be accessed. Preferential use of TRBV28, TRBJ1-2 and TRBJ2-5 was observed in persistent disease, whereas TRBV20-1 and TRBJ2-1 were favored in newly diagnosed disease.

These data were likewise used in another study, on T cells in Graves' hyperthyroidism and ophthalmopathy. From that second study: Stable Graves' hyperthyroidism was defined as the absence of progression to ophthalmopathy over 18 months of follow-up. Hyperthyroidism patients were aged 18 to 65 years and newly diagnosed, with disease duration of less than 2 months. The study excluded patients with uncontrolled infections, other autoimmune diseases, pregnancy or lactation. Clinical symptoms, serum thyroxine and TRAb, thyroid ultrasound, and orbital computed tomography formed the basis for the diagnoses. For the first round of RT-PCR on the TCR CDR3, the HTBI primer set was used together with the Qiagen OneStep RT-PCR kit. Blood samples also contained most of the expanded thyroid clonotypes (frequency above 0.001), which suggests that blood repertoires may reflect thyroid immune responses. In cross-validation, a model built on a 13 V-J signature told ophthalmopathy apart from stable hyperthyroidism with 85% to 90% sensitivity and about 81% specificity, and in testing the same model reached 80%/75%. During validation, the model predicted progression to ophthalmopathy a median of around 6 months ahead of onset, with more than 55% sensitivity and 72.22% specificity. A discovery cohort of about 100 patients, 43 with Graves' ophthalmopathy and about 58 with stable Graves' hyperthyroidism, was used to find distinguishing TCR V-J signatures. Whether ophthalmopathy could be predicted prospectively was tested in an independent validation cohort made up of 18 to 20 hyperthyroidism patients plus 17 patients who later progressed to ophthalmopathy. The approximately 100 discovery patients were randomly divided into training and test sets at a 7:3 ratio. Thyroid tissue and blood T-cell repertoires from several Graves' hyperthyroidism patients were also compared in the study. After blood sampling, hyperthyroidism patients were treated with methimazole at a starting dose of 30 mg daily, and ophthalmopathy patients were treated with high-dose intravenous methylprednisolone. Libraries were constructed in a second round of multiplex PCR, after which size selection and purification were performed. Sequencing of the libraries was done on an Illumina HiSeq2000 using paired-end 100 bp reads. Raw data were processed with SOAPnuke, discarding reads with adapters, uncalled bases, mean Phred below 15, or no exact constant-primer or identifier match. High-quality paired reads were merged using COPE v1.2.5, and each unique nucleotide sequence was defined as a clonotype. MiTCR v1.1 was used to align clonotypes to the IMGT TRBV, TRBD and TRBJ reference segments. Analysis was restricted to V-J combinations with a frequency above 0.0001, which covered about 99% of repertoires. The TCS score was defined as F50 (clonal expansion) divided by E x V (chaos), with BLOSUM62-based TCRdist calculated between CDR3 peptides within each V-J. Welch's t-statistics and random forest reduced around 550 V-J features to some 14, which were used in a naive Bayes classifier (R e1071). Sample size was not statistically predetermined, and blinding of investigators to group allocation was not performed. The paper reports TCR Vbeta CDR3 sequencing of some 140 peripheral blood samples: approximately 41 ophthalmopathy, roughly 74 hyperthyroidism and approximately 17 progressor patients.

The sequence came from a young woman with Graves disease. Donor details come from another sample of the same person, matched by shared clones. This material consisted of peripheral blood mononuclear cells (PBMCs), taken at new diagnosis, from a patient treated with antithyroid drugs. Recombination linked TRBV28 to TRBJ2-7, with 7 bases in between that match TRBD1. The nucleotide sequence is given as TGTGCCAGCAGTCGCGACAGGGCAAAACGCGAGCAGTACTTC. Translated, this gives CASSRDRAKREQYF.